This entry features one T cell receptor (beta chain) sequence. Its specificity is unknown. The source of the sample is a study of OX40 agonist ivuxolimab in advanced cancers. Findings and caveats of the study: Expanded peripheral T cells had an undetermined antigen specificity. Partial responders receiving 0.1-3.0 mg/kg showed among the lowest clonal expansion.

The data were produced by immunoSEQ multiplex PCR, yet TCRdb's version contains in-frame clones alone and is incomplete. The table shows nearly 50,000 clones, with around nine tenths occurring only once. Trimming left V 5 bases short and J 7 bases short, with 15 bases between. The CDR3 totals 13 residues. Germline assignment: CDR1 MDHEN and CDR2 SYDVKM. The chain couples TRBV28 to TRBJ2-7, with D possibly being TRBD1 (5 bases). This receptor was obtained from an adult with an advanced solid tumor such as melanoma, head and neck, liver or kidney cancer. This specimen was CD4+ or CD8+ T cells sorted from blood, taken in a trial of the OX40 agonist ivuxolimab. CDR3 in amino acids: CASSATGPPEQYF. The DNA of the CDR3 is TGTGCCAGCAGTGCAACAGGCCCCCCGGAGCAGTACTTC.